The 8 T cell receptor beta chains presented below share a single source sample, sequenced in a study of cytomegalovirus exposure and HLA in healthy donors (dated by TCRdb to 2015 to 2018). Library construction relied on the immunoSEQ multiplex PCR assay. A mixture of 60 forward primers for TCR Vbeta segments and 13 reverse primers for TCR Jbeta segments was used in the multiplex PCR. This is the immuneACCESS table as TCRdb keeps it, with only in-frame sequences that have V and J called. A part of the clones is gone; compared with another copy, unresolved V genes explain less than half, and the rest is unexplained. The sample table records about 78,000 clones. 6.5% to 8.5% of the sample lies in the top ten. Sequencing was done on a sample of PBMCs. The receptors were sampled from a female donor in good health and CMV-seropositive.

The rearrangement joins TRBV7-9 to TRBJ1-3; the D gene is possibly TRBD1 (5 bases). V gave up 5 bases and J gave up 4 bases, with 15 bases separating them. The CDR3 contains 15 residues. Germline values: CDR1 SEHNR, CDR2 FQNEAQ (reference sequence). The CDR3 reads CASSPDRASGNTIYF. CDR3 bases: TGTGCCAGCAGCCCCGACAGAGCGTCCGGAAACACCATATATTTT.

V usage is TRBV14 and J usage is TRBJ1-1, with D perhaps TRBD1 (5 bases). V dropped 2 bases and J dropped 3 bases, with 13 bases sitting between them. This CDR3 contains 15 residues. Germline V gives CDR1 SGHDN, CDR2 FVKESK. In DNA form, the CDR3 reads TGTGCCAGCAGCCAAACGGGGGGTGGGTACACTGAAGCTTTCTTT. It codes for CASSQTGGGYTEAFF. Full variable domain (outside the CDR3, taken from reference TRBV14 and TRBJ1-1): EAGVTQFPSHSVIEKGQTVTLRCDPISGHDNLYWYRRVMGKEIKFLLHFVKESKQDESGMPNNRFLAERTGGTYSTLKVQPAELEDSGVYFCASSQTGGGYTEAFFGQGTRLTVV.

This sequence joins TRBV7-2 and TRBJ1-5, with 11 bases lining up with TRBD1. Germline lookup yields CDR1 SGHTA and CDR2 FQGNSA. This CDR3 is built from 18 residues. The J segment lost 3 bases and the V segment lost 2 bases, leaving 9 bases of the junction unmatched. The CDR3 protein is CASSLIRGGQGDNQPQHF. CDR3 bases: TGTGCCAGCAGCTTAATAAGGGGGGGACAGGGGGACAATCAGCCCCAGCATTTT. The variable domain in full, with the rest retrieved from reference TRBV7-2 and TRBJ1-5, is GAGVSQSPSNKVTEKGKDVELRCDPISGHTALYWYRQSLGQGLEFLIYFQGNSAPDKSGLPSDRFSAERTGGSVSTLTIQRTQQEDSAVYLCASSLIRGGQGDNQPQHFGDGTRLSIL.

The chain carries TRBV15 and TRBJ1-5, with D unresolved. The CDR3 is 11 residues long. Germline-derived CDR1 and CDR2 are LNHNV and YYDKDF (reference sequence). V was pared by 5 bases and J by 9 bases, with 8 bases between. CDR3 region: CATSERGPQHF. Here the CDR3 DNA reads TGTGCCACCAGCGAACGGGGGCCCCAGCATTTT.

The V call is TRBV28, the J call TRBJ2-7; TRBD2 matches 11 bases. Germline V gives CDR1 MDHEN, CDR2 SYDVKM. Germline trimming cut 0 bases from V and 1 base from J; bases unmatched to any gene: 5. The CDR3 runs 17 residues. CDR3 in DNA: TGTGCCAGCAGTTTATGGACTAGCGGGGTTAGGTCCTACGAGCAGTACTTC. Its protein product is CASSLWTSGVRSYEQYF.

The rearrangement uses TRBV11-2 and TRBJ2-7, with TRBD1 as a possible D gene (6 bases). The V end lost 3 bases, the J end lost 10 bases, and 13 bases lay between the germline ends. CDR3 size: 12 residues. CDR1 and CDR2 (germline): SGHAT, FQNNGV. The CDR3 loop reads CASSFALGAQYF. CDR3 bases: TGTGCCAGCAGCTTTGCTCTGGGGGCTCAGTACTTC.

The chain has TRBV6-1 and TRBJ2-7; D is uncertain. Trimming stripped 2 bases from V and 0 bases from J, with 8 bases between. This CDR3 has 14 residues. Germline V CDR1 and CDR2: MNHNS, SASEGT. Written as DNA, the CDR3 is TGTGCCAGCAGTGAATCACTGAGCTCCTACGAGCAGTACTTC. This sequence encodes CASSESLSSYEQYF.

This chain uses TRBV30 with TRBJ1-6; weak D call: TRBD1 (5 bases). Deletions cut 4 bases from V and 14 bases from J, with 15 bases between. Germline V lookup: CDR1 GTSNPN, CDR2 SVGIG (reference sequence). The CDR3 runs to 12 residues. CDR3 coding DNA: TGTGCCTGGAACCTGCTCTTAGGGGCCCTCCACTTT. Translated, it gives CAWNLLLGALHF.